This T cell receptor (beta chain) was sequenced for a study of blood T cell repertoires in COVID-19. Germline CDR1 is MNHNY and CDR2 is SVGAGI (reference sequence). V was shortened by 6 bases and J by 8 bases, with 25 bases between the two germline ends. CDR3 length equals 16 residues. Sequencing used immunoSEQ multiplex PCR; TCRdb keeps in-frame clones, though not all of them. The data show 300,000 to 450,000 clones, with roughly 86% seen just once and about 1.2% held by the top ten. The receptor was isolated from a human donor with acute or convalescent COVID-19. The donor label of this sample is uncertain. Sample: peripheral blood. The chain couples TRBV6-6 to TRBJ1-2; no clear D. CDR3 sequence: CASRRRTGGRVDGYTF. The DNA of the CDR3 is TGTGCCAGCAGGAGGAGGACGGGAGGACGGGTGGACGGCTACACCTTC.